Listed below are T cell receptor beta chains from one sample, sequenced in a study of blood T cells in healthy people across ages. TCRdb re-derived calls from the 5' RACE reads in MiXCR, one entry per CDR3 protein. The table includes about 800,000 distinct CDR3 sequences, approximately 25% detected once. This sample also appeared in a second study, on T cells of mothers and their children.

Source material: blood. The receptors were sampled from a boy aged 10-17 years in good health. CDR3s include the opening cysteine and the closing phenylalanine or tryptophan. D genes are given only for firm matches. For some rows the clone size is stated as once, few or many, or as a class when expanded; others skip it.

TRBV2	TRBJ2-3	.	few	CASSVTKTDPTDTQYF	TGTGCCAGCAGTGTAACTAAGACAGACCCCACAGATACGCAGTATTTT
TRBV28	TRBJ2-1	TRBD1	few	CASSFEDRGSLGSYNEQFF	TGTGCCAGCAGTTTCGAGGACAGGGGTTCTTTGGGATCCTACAATGAGCAGTTCTTC
TRBV7-9	TRBJ2-3	.	.	CASSFRDGRTDTQYF	TGTGCCAGCAGCTTCCGGGACGGACGCACAGATACGCAGTATTTT
TRBV2	TRBJ2-5	TRBD2	few	CASRQSGAETQYF	TGTGCCAGCCGTCAAAGCGGGGCAGAGACCCAGTACTTC
TRBV25-1	TRBJ1-2	.	few	CASSDPFRLDGYTF	TGTGCCAGCAGTGACCCCTTCAGATTAGATGGCTACACCTTC
TRBV2	TRBJ1-6	.	.	CASSDLRPPIHF	TGTGCCAGCAGTGATCTCCGGCCCCCGATCCACTTT
TRBV10-3	TRBJ2-7	.	.	CAISESGGRSHYEQYF	TGTGCCATCAGTGAGTCTGGGGGAAGGAGTCATTACGAGCAGTACTTC
TRBV2	TRBJ2-3	.	few	CASRDLSSTDTQYF	TGTGCCAGCAGGGACCTCTCTAGCACAGATACGCAGTATTTT
TRBV6-1	TRBJ2-5	.	few	CASSPSMGRGVQETQYF	TGTGCCAGCAGTCCCTCCATGGGGCGGGGCGTCCAAGAGACCCAGTACTTC
TRBV12-3/TRBV12-4	TRBJ2-7	.	few	CASSPEGRPLSYEQYF	TGTGCCAGCAGTCCTGAGGGCAGGCCCCTCTCCTACGAGCAGTACTTC
TRBV20-1	TRBJ2-5	TRBD1	few	CSAVDRGEAQYF	TGCAGTGCTGTTGACAGGGGAGAGGCCCAGTACTTC